The entry below describes one TCR beta chain. This entry is derived from a study of patients and donors after allogeneic stem cell transplantation. TCRdb reprocessed the RT-PCR reads via MiXCR and lists one record per CDR3 protein. This sample has over 130,000 distinct CDR3 sequences; over 35% occur once, and the top ten carry 40% to 55%. The TCR was taken from a human donor who was either an allogeneic HSCT recipient or a stem cell or donor lymphocyte infusion donor (not recorded which). It is not recorded whose cells these are; they may come from a transplant donor. Input material: blood, either unsorted or a sorted T cell fraction (not recorded which).

CDR3 amino acids: CASSAQGPYEQYF. The CDR3 nucleotides are TGTGCCAGCTCCGCCCAGGGACCCTACGAGCAGTACTTC. The chain uses TRBV12-3 or TRBV12-4 and TRBJ2-7, with D tentatively TRBD1 or TRBD2 (5 bases each). V was cut by 8 bases and J by 2 bases, with 13 bases left in between. The CDR3 contains 13 residues.